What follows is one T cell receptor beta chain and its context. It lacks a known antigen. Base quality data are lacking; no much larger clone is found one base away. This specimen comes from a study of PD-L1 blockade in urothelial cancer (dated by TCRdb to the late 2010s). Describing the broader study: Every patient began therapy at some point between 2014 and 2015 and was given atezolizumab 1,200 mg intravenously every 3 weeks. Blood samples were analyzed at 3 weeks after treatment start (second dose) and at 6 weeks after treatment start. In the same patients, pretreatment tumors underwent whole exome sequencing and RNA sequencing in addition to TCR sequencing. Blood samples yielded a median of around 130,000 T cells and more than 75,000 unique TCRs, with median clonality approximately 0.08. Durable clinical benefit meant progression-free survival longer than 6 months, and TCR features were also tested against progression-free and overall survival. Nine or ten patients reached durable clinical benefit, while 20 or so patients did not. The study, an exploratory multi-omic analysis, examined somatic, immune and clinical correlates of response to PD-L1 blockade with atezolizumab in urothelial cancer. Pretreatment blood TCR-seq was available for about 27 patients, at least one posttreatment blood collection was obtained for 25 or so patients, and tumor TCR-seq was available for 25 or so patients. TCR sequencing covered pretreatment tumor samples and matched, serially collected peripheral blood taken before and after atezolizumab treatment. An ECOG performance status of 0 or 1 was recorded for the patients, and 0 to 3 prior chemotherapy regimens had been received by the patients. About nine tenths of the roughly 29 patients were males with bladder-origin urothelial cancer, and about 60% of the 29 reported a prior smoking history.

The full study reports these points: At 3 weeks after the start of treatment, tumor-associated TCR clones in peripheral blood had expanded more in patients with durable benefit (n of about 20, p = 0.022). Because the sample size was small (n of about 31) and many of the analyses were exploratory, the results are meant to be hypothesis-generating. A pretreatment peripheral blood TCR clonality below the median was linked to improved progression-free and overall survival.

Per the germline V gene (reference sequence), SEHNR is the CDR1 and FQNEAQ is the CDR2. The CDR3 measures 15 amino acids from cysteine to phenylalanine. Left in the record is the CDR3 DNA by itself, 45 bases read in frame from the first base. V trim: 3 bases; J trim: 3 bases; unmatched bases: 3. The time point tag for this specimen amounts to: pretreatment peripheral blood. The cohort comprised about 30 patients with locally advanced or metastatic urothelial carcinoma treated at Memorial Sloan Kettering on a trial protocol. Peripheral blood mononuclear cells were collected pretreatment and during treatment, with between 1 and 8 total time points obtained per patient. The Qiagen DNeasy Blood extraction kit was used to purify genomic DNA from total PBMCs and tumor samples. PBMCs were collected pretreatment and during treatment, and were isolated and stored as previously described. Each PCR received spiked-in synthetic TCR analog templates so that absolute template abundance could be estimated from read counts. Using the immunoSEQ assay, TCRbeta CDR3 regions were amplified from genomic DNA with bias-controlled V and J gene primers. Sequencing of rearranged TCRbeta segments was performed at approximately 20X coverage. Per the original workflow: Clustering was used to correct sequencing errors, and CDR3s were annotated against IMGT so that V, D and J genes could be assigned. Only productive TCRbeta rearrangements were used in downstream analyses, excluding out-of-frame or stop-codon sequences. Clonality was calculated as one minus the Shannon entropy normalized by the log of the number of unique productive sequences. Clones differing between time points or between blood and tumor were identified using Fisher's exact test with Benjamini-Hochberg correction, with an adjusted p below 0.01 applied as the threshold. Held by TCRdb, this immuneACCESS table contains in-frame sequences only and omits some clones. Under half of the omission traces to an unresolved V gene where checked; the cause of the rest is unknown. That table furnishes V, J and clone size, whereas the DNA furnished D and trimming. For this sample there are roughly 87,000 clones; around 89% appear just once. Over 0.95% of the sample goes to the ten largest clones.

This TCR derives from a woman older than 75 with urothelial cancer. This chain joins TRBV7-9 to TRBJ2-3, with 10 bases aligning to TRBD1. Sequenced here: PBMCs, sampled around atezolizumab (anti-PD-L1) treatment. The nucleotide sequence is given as TGTGCCAGCAGCTTTGGGACAGGGGAGACAGATACGCAGTATTTT. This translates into CASSFGTGETDTQYF. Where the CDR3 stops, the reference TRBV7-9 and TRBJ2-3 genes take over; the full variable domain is DTGVSQNPRHKITKRGQNVTFRCDPISEHNRLYWYRQTLGQGPEFLTYFQNEAQLEKSRLLSDRFSAERPKGSFSTLEIQRTEQGDSAMYLCASSFGTGETDTQYFGPGTRLTVL.